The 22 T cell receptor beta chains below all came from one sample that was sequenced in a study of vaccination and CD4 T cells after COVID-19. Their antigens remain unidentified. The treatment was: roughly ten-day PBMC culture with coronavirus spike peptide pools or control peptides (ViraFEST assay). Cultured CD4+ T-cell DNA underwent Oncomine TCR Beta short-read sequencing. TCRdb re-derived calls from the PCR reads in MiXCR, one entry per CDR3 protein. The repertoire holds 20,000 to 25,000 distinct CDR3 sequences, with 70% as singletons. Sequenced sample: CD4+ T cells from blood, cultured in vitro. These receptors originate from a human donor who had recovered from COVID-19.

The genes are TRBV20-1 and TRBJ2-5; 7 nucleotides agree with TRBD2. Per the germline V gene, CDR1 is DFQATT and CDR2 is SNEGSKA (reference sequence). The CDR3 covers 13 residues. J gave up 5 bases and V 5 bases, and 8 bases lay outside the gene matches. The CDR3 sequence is CSAYATSTETQYF. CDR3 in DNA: TGCAGTGCTTATGCGACTAGCACGGAGACCCAGTACTTC.

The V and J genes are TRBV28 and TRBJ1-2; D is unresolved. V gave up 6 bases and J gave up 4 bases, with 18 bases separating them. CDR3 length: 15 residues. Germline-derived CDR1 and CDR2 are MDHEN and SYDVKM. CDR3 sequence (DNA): TGTGCCAGCAGCTTCCTGGAGACACTTAGCTATGGCTACACCTTC. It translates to CASSFLETLSYGYTF.

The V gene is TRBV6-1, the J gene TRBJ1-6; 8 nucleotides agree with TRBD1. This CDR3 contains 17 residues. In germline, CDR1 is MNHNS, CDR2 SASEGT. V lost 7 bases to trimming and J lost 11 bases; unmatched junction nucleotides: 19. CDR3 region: CASTILVGQDRAAPLHF. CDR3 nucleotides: TGTGCCAGCACAATCCTCGTGGGACAGGATCGAGCAGCACCCCTCCACTTT.

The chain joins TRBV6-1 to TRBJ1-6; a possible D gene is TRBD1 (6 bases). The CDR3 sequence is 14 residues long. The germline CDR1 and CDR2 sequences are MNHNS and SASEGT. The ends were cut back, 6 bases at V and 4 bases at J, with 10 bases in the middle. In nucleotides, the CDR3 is TGTGCCAGCAGCTGGACAGCTTATAATTCACCCCTCCACTTT. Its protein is CASSWTAYNSPLHF.

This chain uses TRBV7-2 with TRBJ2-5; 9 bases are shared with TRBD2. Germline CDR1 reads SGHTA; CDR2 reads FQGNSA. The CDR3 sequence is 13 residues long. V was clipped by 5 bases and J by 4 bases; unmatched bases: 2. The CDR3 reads CASSASGVETQYF. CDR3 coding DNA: TGTGCCAGCAGCGCTAGCGGGGTAGAGACCCAGTACTTC.

Written as DNA, the CDR3 is TGTGCCACCAGCGCAGGCGGGGATGGCTACGAGCAGTACTTC. Residues: CATSAGGDGYEQYF. The chain uses TRBV15 and TRBJ2-7, with D perhaps TRBD2 (6 bases). This CDR3 has 14 amino acids. V lost 5 bases and J lost 3, with 14 bases in between. Per germline, CDR1 LNHNV and CDR2 YYDKDF (reference sequence).

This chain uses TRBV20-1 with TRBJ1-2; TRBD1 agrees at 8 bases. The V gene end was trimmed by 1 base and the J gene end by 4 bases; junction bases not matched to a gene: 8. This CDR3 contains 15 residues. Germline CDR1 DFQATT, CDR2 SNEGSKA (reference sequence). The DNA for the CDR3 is TGCAGTGCTAGAGGATCAGGGGGCGGTGGCTATGGCTACACCTTC. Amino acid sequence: CSARGSGGGGYGYTF.

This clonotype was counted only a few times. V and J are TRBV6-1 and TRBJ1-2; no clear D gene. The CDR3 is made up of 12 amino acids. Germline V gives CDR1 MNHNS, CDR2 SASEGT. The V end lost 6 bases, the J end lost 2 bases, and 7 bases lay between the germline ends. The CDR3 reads CASRPLNYGYTF. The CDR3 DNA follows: TGTGCCAGCAGGCCCCTGAACTATGGCTACACCTTC.

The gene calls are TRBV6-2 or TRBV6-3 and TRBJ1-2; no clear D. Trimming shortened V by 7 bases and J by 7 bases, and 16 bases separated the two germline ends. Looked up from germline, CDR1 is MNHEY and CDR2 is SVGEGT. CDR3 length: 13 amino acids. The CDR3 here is CASKNGRTGGYTF. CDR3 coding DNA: TGTGCCAGCAAAAACGGCAGGACGGGTGGCTACACCTTC.

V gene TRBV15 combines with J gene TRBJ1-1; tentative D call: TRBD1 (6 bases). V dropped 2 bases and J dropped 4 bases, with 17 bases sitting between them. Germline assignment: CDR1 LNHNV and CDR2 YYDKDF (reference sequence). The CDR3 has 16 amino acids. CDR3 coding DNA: TGTGCCACCAGCAGACCTTGGACAGCGGATAGCACTGAAGCTTTCTTT. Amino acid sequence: CATSRPWTADSTEAFF.

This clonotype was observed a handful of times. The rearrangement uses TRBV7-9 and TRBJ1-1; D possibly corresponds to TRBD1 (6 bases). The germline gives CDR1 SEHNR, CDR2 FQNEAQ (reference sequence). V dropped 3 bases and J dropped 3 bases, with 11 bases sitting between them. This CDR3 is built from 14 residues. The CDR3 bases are TGTGCCAGCAGCTTCCAGGGGCTGGACACTGAAGCTTTCTTT. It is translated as CASSFQGLDTEAFF.

CDR3 region: CATSDSVSEQYF. CDR3 DNA: TGTGCCACCAGTGATTCAGTGAGTGAGCAGTACTTC. J is TRBJ2-7 and V is TRBV24-1; D is unclear. Germline V gene sequence: CDR1 KGHDR, CDR2 SFDVKD. The V and J ends lost 2 bases and 7 bases respectively, with 8 bases between them. CDR3 size: 12 residues.

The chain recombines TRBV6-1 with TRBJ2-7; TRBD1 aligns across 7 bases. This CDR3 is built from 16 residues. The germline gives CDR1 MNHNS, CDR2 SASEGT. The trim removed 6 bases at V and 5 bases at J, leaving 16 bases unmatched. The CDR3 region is CASSRFPGTTGDEQYF. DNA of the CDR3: TGTGCCAGCAGCCGTTTTCCCGGGACAACAGGGGACGAGCAGTACTTC.

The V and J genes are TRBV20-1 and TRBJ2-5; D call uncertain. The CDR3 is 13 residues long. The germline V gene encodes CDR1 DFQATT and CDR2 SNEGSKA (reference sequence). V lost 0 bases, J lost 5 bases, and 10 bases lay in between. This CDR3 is CSARDVRRETQYF. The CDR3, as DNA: TGCAGTGCTAGAGATGTCCGCCGGGAGACCCAGTACTTC.

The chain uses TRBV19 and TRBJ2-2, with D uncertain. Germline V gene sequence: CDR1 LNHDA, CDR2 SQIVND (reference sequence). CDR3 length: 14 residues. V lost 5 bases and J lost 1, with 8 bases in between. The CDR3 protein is CASSSWQNTGELFF. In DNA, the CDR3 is TGTGCCAGTAGTTCCTGGCAGAACACCGGGGAGCTGTTTTTT.

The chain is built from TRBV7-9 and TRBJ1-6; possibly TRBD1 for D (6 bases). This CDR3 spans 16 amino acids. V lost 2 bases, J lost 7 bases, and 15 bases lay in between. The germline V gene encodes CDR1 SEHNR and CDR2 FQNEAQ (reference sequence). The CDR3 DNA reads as TGTGCCAGCAGCTTAAATTGGCAGGGGAGGAATTCACCCCTCCACTTT. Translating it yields CASSLNWQGRNSPLHF.

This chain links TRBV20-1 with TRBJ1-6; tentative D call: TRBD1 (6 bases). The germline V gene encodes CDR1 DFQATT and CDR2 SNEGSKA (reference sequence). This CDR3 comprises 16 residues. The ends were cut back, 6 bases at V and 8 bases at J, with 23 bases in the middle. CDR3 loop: CSAPTAQGLIDSPLHF. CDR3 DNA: TGCAGTGCACCCACGGCGCAGGGGTTAATTGATTCACCCCTCCACTTT.

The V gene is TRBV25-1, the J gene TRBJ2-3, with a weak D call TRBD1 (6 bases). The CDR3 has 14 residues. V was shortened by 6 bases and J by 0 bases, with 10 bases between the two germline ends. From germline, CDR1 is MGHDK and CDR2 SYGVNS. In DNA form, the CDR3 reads TGTGCCAGCAGCCTGGGGGCTAGCACAGATACGCAGTATTTT. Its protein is CASSLGASTDTQYF.

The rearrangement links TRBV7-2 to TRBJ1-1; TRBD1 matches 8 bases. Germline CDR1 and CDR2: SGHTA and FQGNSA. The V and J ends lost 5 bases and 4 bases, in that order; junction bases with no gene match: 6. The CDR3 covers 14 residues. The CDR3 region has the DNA TGTGCCAGCAGCCAGGACAGGGCGGGCACTGAAGCTTTCTTT. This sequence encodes CASSQDRAGTEAFF.

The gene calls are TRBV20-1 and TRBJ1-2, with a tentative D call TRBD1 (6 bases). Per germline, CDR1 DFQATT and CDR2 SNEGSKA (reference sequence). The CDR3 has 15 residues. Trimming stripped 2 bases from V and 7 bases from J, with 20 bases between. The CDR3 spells CSARFAPGEGGGYTF. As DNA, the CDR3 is TGCAGTGCTAGATTCGCCCCAGGGGAGGGCGGTGGCTACACCTTC.

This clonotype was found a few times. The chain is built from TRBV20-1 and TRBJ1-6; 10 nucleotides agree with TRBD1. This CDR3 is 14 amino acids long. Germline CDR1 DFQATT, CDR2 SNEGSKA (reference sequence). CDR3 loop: CSGRTGGGNSPLHF. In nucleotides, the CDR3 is TGCAGCGGCCGGACAGGGGGAGGCAATTCACCCCTCCACTTT.

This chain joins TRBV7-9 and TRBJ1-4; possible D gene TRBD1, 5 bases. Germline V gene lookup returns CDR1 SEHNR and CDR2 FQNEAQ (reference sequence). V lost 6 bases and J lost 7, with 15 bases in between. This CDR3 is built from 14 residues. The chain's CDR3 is CASRTTGGSEKLFF. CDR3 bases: TGTGCCAGCAGAACTACAGGTGGGAGTGAAAAACTGTTTTTT.